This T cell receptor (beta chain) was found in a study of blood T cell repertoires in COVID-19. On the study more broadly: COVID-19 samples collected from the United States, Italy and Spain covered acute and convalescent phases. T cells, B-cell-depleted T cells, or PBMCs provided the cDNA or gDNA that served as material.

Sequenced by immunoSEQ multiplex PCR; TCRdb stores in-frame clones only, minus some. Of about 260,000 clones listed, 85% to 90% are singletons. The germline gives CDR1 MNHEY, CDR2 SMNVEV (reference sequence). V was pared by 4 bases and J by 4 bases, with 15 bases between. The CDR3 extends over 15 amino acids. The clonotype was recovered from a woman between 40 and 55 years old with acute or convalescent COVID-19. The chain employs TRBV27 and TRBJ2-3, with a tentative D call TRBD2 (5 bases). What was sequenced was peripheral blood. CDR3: CASSSRTRVPDTQYF. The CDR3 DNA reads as TGTGCCAGCAGTTCCCGTACTAGAGTGCCAGATACGCAGTATTTT.